The clone carrying this TCR beta chain has only a few counts. Per the study methods: Estimation of nucleated cell counts relied on the amplification of reference gene primers. Here immunoSEQ multiplex PCR was the method, and the copy in TCRdb shows in-frame clones only, minus some. That table furnishes V, J and clone size, whereas the DNA furnished D and trimming. The repertoire holds 250,000 or so clones, with roughly 88% as singletons. This record belongs to a study of blood T cell repertoires in COVID-19. Turning to the study itself: Some COVID-19 samples were acute and others convalescent; all came from the United States, Italy and Spain. The cDNA or gDNA used as material had been derived from T cells, B-cell-depleted T cells, or PBMCs.

V shed 1 base and J 7 bases; nucleotides not matched to a gene: 8. The CDR3 runs to 16 residues. CDR1 and CDR2 (germline): MGHRA, YSYEKL. The rearrangement links TRBV4-1 to TRBJ1-2; 11 bases match TRBD1. The sample was peripheral blood. The clonotype comes from a woman aged 30 to 39 with acute or convalescent COVID-19. DNA for the CDR3: TGCGCCAGCAGCCAAGCTTTCGGACAGGGGGCCCCTGGCTACACCTTC. Residues: CASSQAFGQGAPGYTF.